Each of the 3 T cell receptor beta chains below was sequenced from the same sample in a study of control samples from healthy donors and cancer patients. Only in-frame clones appear in the TCRdb table, and some are missing; sequencing was by immunoSEQ multiplex PCR. This table has roughly 150,000 clones, just over 85% appearing once. Sequenced input: blood. Source of these receptors: a man aged 18 to 29 in good health.

This clone was seen a few times. The rearrangement joins TRBV6-2 or TRBV6-3 to TRBJ2-7; perhaps TRBD2 as D (6 bases). The CDR3 covers 14 residues. CDR1 is MNHEY, CDR2 SVGEGT, per germline. The V end was cut by 3 bases, the J end by 4 bases, with 13 bases between. The CDR3 bases are TGTGCCAGCAGTTATTCGGGGGAGGTTTACGAGCAGTACTTC. Translated: CASSYSGEVYEQYF.

A word on this clone: A junction end diverges from the germline sequence, so it may reflect a read error. The chain joins TRBV11-2 to TRBJ2-2; D not certain. Looked up from germline, CDR1 is SGHAT and CDR2 is FQNNGV. The CDR3 length is 14 residues. CDR3 sequence: CASSVDLHTGELFF. Written as DNA, the CDR3 is TGTGCCAGCAGCGTAGACCTTCACACCGGGGAGCTGTTTTTT.

A note on this clone: Different DNA sequences within this sample yield the same CDR3. The V call is TRBV5-1, the J call TRBJ2-5; maybe TRBD1 (5 bases). Germline values: CDR1 SGHRS, CDR2 YFSETQ. Trimming took off 4 bases at V and 3 bases at J, with 10 bases between the two ends. This CDR3 comprises 13 residues. CDR3 amino acids: CASSRTREETQYF. CDR3 coding DNA: TGCGCCAGCAGCCGGACCAGGGAAGAGACCCAGTACTTC.